Shown below are 2 T cell receptor beta chains from a single sample sequenced in a study of blood T cells in healthy people across ages. Primers used in a second PCR of about 6 to 11 cycles were a sample-barcoded 5' primer and a J-beta primer mix. MiXCR was run by TCRdb on the 5' RACE reads, yielding one entry per CDR3 protein. The top ten hold under 15% of the sample, which has 650,000 to 1,000,000 distinct CDR3 sequences, roughly 34% seen once. Sample: blood. These receptors all stem from a man between 18 and 35 years old in good health.

The chain combines TRBV6-2 or TRBV6-3 with TRBJ2-1, with D tentatively TRBD1 or TRBD2 (5 bases each). Per the germline V gene, CDR1 is MNHEY and CDR2 is SVGEGT. The CDR3 is made up of 14 amino acids. V was cut by 5 bases and J by 3 bases, with 11 bases left in between. CDR3 DNA: TGTGCCAGCAGTATCGAGGGGTTCTACAATGAGCAGTTCTTC. Translated: CASSIEGFYNEQFF.

The chain joins TRBV21-1 to TRBJ2-2. TRBV21-1 is annotated as a pseudogene. CDR3 length: 13 amino acids. CDR3 sequence (DNA): TGTGCCAGCTCTGAGAGGAACACCGGGGAGCTGTTTTTT. It is translated as CASSERNTGELFF.